The 19 T cell receptor beta chains listed next were all sequenced from one sample in a study of T cell repertoires in cytomegalovirus infection. TCRdb reanalysed the reads using MiXCR and keeps one entry per CDR3 protein. The sample consists of about 310,000 distinct CDR3 sequences, roughly 25% of them appearing once. The antigens these receptors bind are not known. The starting material was cultured PBMCs, obtained from culture after CMV antigen stimulation. The receptor source for this set is a human donor in good health (CMV status not recorded). Some clones in this sample may be carry-over from other donors' samples.

The rearrangement links TRBV6-1 to TRBJ2-1, with 9 nucleotides matching TRBD1. The germline V gene encodes CDR1 MNHNS and CDR2 SASEGT. The CDR3 is 13 residues long. With 7 bases clipped from V and 5 bases from J, the junction kept 3 bases outside the gene matches. This CDR3 is CASNRGQDNEQFF. CDR3 coding DNA: TGTGCCAGCAACAGGGGGCAGGACAATGAGCAGTTCTTC.

The rearrangement joins TRBV6-5 to TRBJ1-1, with D possibly matching TRBD1 (5 bases). The germline V gene encodes CDR1 MNHEY and CDR2 SVGAGI. The CDR3 is 15 residues long. Trimming removed 2 bases at V and 2 bases at J, with 12 bases between. The CDR3 nucleotides are TGTGCCAGCAGTTACGTTCGGGGGAGAAACACTGAAGCTTTCTTT. Translation gives CASSYVRGRNTEAFF.

Only a few counts were recorded for this clonotype. The chain is built from TRBV7-9 and TRBJ1-6, with a weak D call TRBD1 (5 bases). V was cut by 5 bases and J by 6 bases, with 14 bases left in between. CDR3 length: 15 residues. Germline V gene sequence: CDR1 SEHNR, CDR2 FQNEAQ (reference sequence). The CDR3: CASSRGSSPNSPLHF. CDR3 sequence (DNA): TGTGCCAGCAGCCGGGGGTCTTCTCCTAATTCACCCCTCCACTTT. Looking up the rest from reference TRBV7-9 and TRBJ1-6 gives the full variable domain: DTGVSQNPRHKITKRGQNVTFRCDPISEHNRLYWYRQTLGQGPEFLTYFQNEAQLEKSRLLSDRFSAERPKGSFSTLEIQRTEQGDSAMYLCASSRGSSPNSPLHFGNGTRLTVT.

This clonotype was counted ten times or more. The J gene is TRBJ1-1, the V gene TRBV28, with unresolved D. The V gene's germline CDR1 is MDHEN and CDR2 SYDVKM. Trimming removed 6 bases at V and 0 bases at J, with 14 bases between. The CDR3 covers 15 residues. CDR3 sequence: CASSPRIGMNTEAFF. The CDR3 DNA is TGTGCCAGCAGCCCAAGGATCGGGATGAACACTGAAGCTTTCTTT.

This clonotype has more than one count but fewer than ten. The J gene is TRBJ1-2, the V gene TRBV6-2 or TRBV6-3; D is uncertain. Germline assignment: CDR1 MNHEY and CDR2 SVGEGT. CDR3 length: 16 amino acids. The ends were cut back, 2 bases at V and 2 bases at J, with 15 bases in the middle. The CDR3 loop reads CASSYSGSGINYGYTF. CDR3 coding DNA: TGTGCCAGCAGTTACAGTGGATCGGGAATCAACTATGGCTACACCTTC.

This clonotype was counted many times. The chain recombines TRBV7-2 with TRBJ2-5; 9 bases are shared with TRBD2. V was clipped by 5 bases and J by 4 bases; unmatched bases: 8. The CDR3 is made up of 15 amino acids. The germline gives CDR1 SGHTA, CDR2 FQGNSA. The CDR3 loop is CASSPPGLARETQYF. In DNA form, the CDR3 reads TGTGCCAGCAGCCCGCCGGGACTAGCTCGAGAGACCCAGTACTTC.

This clonotype has a handful of counts. The genes are TRBV6-1 and TRBJ2-3; D possibly matches TRBD1 or TRBD2 (6 bases each). CDR3 length: 13 residues. V was trimmed by 8 bases and J by 3 bases, leaving 12 bases between them. CDR1 and CDR2 from the germline V gene are MNHNS and SASEGT. CDR3 sequence: CASGGRRTDTQYF. The CDR3 DNA is TGTGCCAGCGGGGGGCGTCGGACAGATACGCAGTATTTT.

This clonotype was counted a few times. This chain joins TRBV7-2 and TRBJ2-7, with unresolved D. Germline CDR1 reads SGHTA; CDR2 reads FQGNSA. This CDR3 contains 14 residues. V lost 0 bases to trimming and J lost 3 bases, with 9 bases between them. This CDR3 is CASSLAGGVYEQYF. For the CDR3, the DNA is TGTGCCAGCAGCTTAGCGGGCGGAGTCTACGAGCAGTACTTC.

The sample holds many counts of this clonotype. J is TRBJ2-2 and V is TRBV7-2, with 13 bases that match TRBD2. Germline V CDR1 and CDR2: SGHTA, FQGNSA. Trimming took 2 bases from V and 2 from J; bases not matched to a gene: 5. The CDR3 spans 18 residues. CDR3 region: CASSLRGLAGANTGELFF. The DNA for the CDR3 is TGTGCCAGCAGCTTAAGAGGACTAGCGGGAGCAAACACCGGGGAGCTGTTTTTT.

This clonotype was observed a few times. V and J are TRBV6-2 or TRBV6-3 and TRBJ2-2; D is uncertain. The germline V and J ends were trimmed by 4 bases and 5 bases, with 11 bases remaining between them. Germline assignment: CDR1 MNHEY and CDR2 SVGEGT. This CDR3 has 14 amino acids. The CDR3 loop reads CASSFSVVTGELFF. The CDR3, as DNA: TGTGCCAGCAGTTTTTCCGTAGTAACCGGGGAGCTGTTTTTT.

The chain uses TRBV25-1 and TRBJ1-5; 8 bases agree with TRBD1. This CDR3 region has 14 residues. V lost 8 bases and J lost 6; bases outside the gene matches: 9. Germline V CDR1 and CDR2: MGHDK, SYGVNS. The chain's CDR3 is CASAGTGGGQPQHF. DNA for the CDR3: TGTGCCAGCGCCGGAACAGGGGGAGGTCAGCCCCAGCATTTT.

This clonotype occurred a few times. The chain couples TRBV20-1 to TRBJ2-1; TRBD2 matches 11 bases. CDR3 length: 15 residues. The junction had 10 bases not matched to a gene; V was cut back by 6 bases and J by 6 bases. Germline lookup yields CDR1 DFQATT and CDR2 SNEGSKA (reference sequence). The CDR3 sequence: CSAQSGTSGLNEQFF. The CDR3, as DNA: TGCAGTGCGCAGTCCGGGACTAGCGGTCTCAATGAGCAGTTCTTC.

This clonotype appeared many times. V gene TRBV18 combines with J gene TRBJ1-5; D is unresolved. The CDR3 sequence is 13 residues long. V lost 1 base to trimming and J lost 9 bases, with 10 bases between them. Germline V gives CDR1 KGHSH, CDR2 LQKENI. CDR3 coding DNA: TGTGCCAGCTCACCACAAGAGGATCGGCCCCAGCATTTT. Protein: CASSPQEDRPQHF. The variable domain in full, with the rest retrieved from reference TRBV18 and TRBJ1-5, is NAGVMQNPRHLVRRRGQEARLRCSPMKGHSHVYWYRQLPEEGLKFMVYLQKENIIDESGMPKERFSAEFPKEGPSILRIQQVVRGDSAAYFCASSPQEDRPQHFGDGTRLSIL.

This clonotype occurred a few times. The chain is built from TRBV7-2 and TRBJ1-2, with TRBD1 identical over 7 bases. CDR3 size: 15 residues. V was clipped by 1 base and J by 5 bases; unmatched bases: 7. Germline V lookup: CDR1 SGHTA, CDR2 FQGNSA. The CDR3 DNA reads TGTGCCAGCAGCTTAGACCCGGACAGGAGTTATGGCTACACCTTC. Its protein product is CASSLDPDRSYGYTF. The complete variable domain, with remaining parts taken from reference TRBV7-2 and TRBJ1-2, reads GAGVSQSPSNKVTEKGKDVELRCDPISGHTALYWYRQSLGQGLEFLIYFQGNSAPDKSGLPSDRFSAERTGGSVSTLTIQRTQQEDSAVYLCASSLDPDRSYGYTFGSGTRLTVV.

This chain links TRBV11-3 with TRBJ2-1, with 11 positions matching TRBD2. Trimming cost V 1 base and J 6 bases; bases outside gene matches: 11. The CDR3 spans 18 residues. Germline V lookup: CDR1 SGHNT, CDR2 YENEEA. The CDR3 bases are TGTGCCAGCAGCTTAGGGGGGTATAGCGGGAGGGGGGTCAATGAGCAGTTCTTC. This sequence encodes CASSLGGYSGRGVNEQFF.

This clonotype was observed a handful of times. The chain links TRBV7-8 to TRBJ2-1; D gene ambiguous. Looked up from germline, CDR1 is SGHVS and CDR2 is FQNEAQ. The CDR3 totals 16 residues. The ends were cut back, 5 bases at V and 0 bases at J, with 14 bases in the middle. CDR3 DNA: TGTGCCAGCAGCCGCAAGCGTGCTATCTCCTACAATGAGCAGTTCTTC. Residues: CASSRKRAISYNEQFF.

The J gene is TRBJ2-5, the V gene TRBV7-6; D uncertain. Trimming took 2 bases from V and 2 from J, leaving 6 bases between them. The CDR3 length is 13 residues. Germline-derived CDR1 and CDR2 are SGHVS and FNYEAQ. The CDR3 sequence: CASSLRAQETQYF. For the CDR3, the DNA is TGTGCCAGCAGCTTACGGGCACAAGAGACCCAGTACTTC.

This chain uses TRBV12-3 or TRBV12-4 with TRBJ2-7; 9 bases map to TRBD2. The CDR3 loop spans 16 amino acids. After removal of 0 bases from V and 2 bases from J, the junction contained 5 bases not matched to a gene. The CDR3: CASSLAGLALPYEQYF. CDR3 DNA: TGTGCCAGCAGTTTAGCGGGACTAGCTCTACCCTACGAGCAGTACTTC.

This chain joins TRBV10-1 and TRBJ2-1, with D maybe TRBD2 (5 bases). This CDR3 spans 15 amino acids. V lost 0 bases and J 7 bases, leaving 13 bases between the germline ends. Germline assignment: CDR1 WNHNN and CDR2 SYGVQD (reference sequence). The CDR3 loop is CASSESSGLENEQFF. CDR3 DNA sequence: TGCGCCAGCAGTGAGTCAAGCGGTCTAGAGAATGAGCAGTTCTTC.